This T cell receptor beta chain stems from a study of cytomegalovirus exposure and HLA in healthy donors. It was with 60 Vbeta and 13 Jbeta primers that the PCR ran. The protocol was immunoSEQ multiplex PCR, while the TCRdb copy is restricted to in-frame clones and leaves out a portion. Here the sample spans around 130,000 clones, 65% to 90% being singletons. This CDR3 spans 13 amino acids. CDR1 is MNHEY, CDR2 SVGAGI, per germline. The ends lost 6 bases at V and 4 bases at J; junction bases unmatched: 4. This clone appeared a single time. This TCR was recovered from a girl aged 2 to 10 in good health and CMV-seronegative. Material: PBMCs. J is TRBJ1-1 and V is TRBV6-5, with 8 bases lining up with TRBD1. CDR3 loop: CASRKTGATEAFF. CDR3 DNA: TGTGCCAGCAGGAAGACAGGGGCCACTGAAGCTTTCTTT.